This T cell receptor (beta chain) was identified in a study of tumor and adjacent non-tumor tissue in lung cancer. V was clipped by 6 bases and J by 9 bases, with 18 bases between them. The CDR3 has 15 amino acids. Germline CDR1 and CDR2: MNHEY and SVGAGI. A modified ARM-PCR protocol with three rounds of nested PCR amplified TCRbeta. One entry per CDR3 protein results from TCRdb running MiXCR on the multiplex PCR reads. The data show 65,000 to 70,000 distinct CDR3 sequences, with about 60% seen just once and around 20% held by the top ten. RNA was extracted from bulk tissue without any cell sorting. This clonotype has at least ten counts.

The chain is built from TRBV6-5 and TRBJ1-6, with TRBD1 as a possible D gene (5 bases). The TCR sequence derives from a man aged 45-65 years with non-small cell lung cancer. The specimen was lung tumor tissue. This CDR3 reads CASRPGGAWGSPLHF. The DNA of the CDR3 is TGTGCCAGCAGGCCGGGAGGGGCCTGGGGTTCACCCCTCCACTTT.